This T cell receptor beta chain emerged from a study of blood T cell repertoires in COVID-19. The wider study: Sites across the United States, Italy and Spain contributed samples from acute and convalescent COVID-19. Sample material is recorded as cDNA or gDNA derived from T cells, B-cell-depleted T cells, or PBMCs.

In the study's own analysis: Amplified reference gene primers provided the basis for estimating nucleated cell counts. The table came from immunoSEQ multiplex PCR; TCRdb's copy has only in-frame clones and leaves some out. The DNA gave D and trimming, while V, J and clone size come from that table. There are approximately 250,000 clones in the sample; less than 90% occur only once, and around 12% lies in the top ten. The CDR3 contains 17 residues. Germline V gene data show CDR1 as LGHNA and CDR2 as YNFKEQ. The V segment lost 1 base and the J segment 0 bases; nucleotides outside the gene matches: 5. Seattle's cohort entered during active infection and was followed longitudinally.

This sequence joins TRBV4-2 and TRBJ2-3; 9 bases match TRBD2. The sequenced sample consisted of peripheral blood. This sequence was found in a woman in her 70s with COVID-19, enrolled during active disease. CDR3 DNA: TGTGCCAGCAGCCAAGCTTCAACTAGCGGGAGCACAGATACGCAGTATTTT. Translating gives CASSQASTSGSTDTQYF.